This T cell receptor beta chain was found in a study of cytomegalovirus exposure and HLA in healthy donors. Study at large: Early on, a data release was issued that held roughly 86 million unique TCRs from HLA-typed donors.

Findings and limits, study-wide: A few chains tied to CMV proved CMV antigen-specific in vitro. Analysis was performed later, and it showed HLA-associated TCR beta chains to be more clonally expanded than equally common others.

With 0 bases removed from V and 1 base from J, the gap between germline ends came to 11 bases. CDR3 length equals 15 residues. CDR1 and CDR2 from the germline V gene are GTSNPN and SVGIG (reference sequence). Every donor was a healthy person donating bone marrow. As concerns this clone: Its antigen is unidentified.

The primer mix had 60 Vbeta and 13 Jbeta primers. Generated by immunoSEQ multiplex PCR, the TCRdb table keeps only in-frame clones and is missing some. The sample's table shows about 33,000 clones. Sequences were obtained from PBMCs. The V and J genes are TRBV30 and TRBJ2-3, with D maybe TRBD2 (6 bases). The clonotype comes from a man aged 40-50 years in good health and CMV-seronegative. The CDR3 loop reads CAWSVGGGGTDTQYF. The DNA of the CDR3 is TGTGCCTGGAGTGTAGGAGGAGGGGGCACAGATACGCAGTATTTT. Looking up the rest from reference TRBV30 and TRBJ2-3 gives the full variable domain: SQTIHQWPATLVQPVGSPLSLECTVEGTSNPNLYWYRQAAGRGLQLLFYSVGIGQISSEVPQNLSASRPQDRQFILSSKKLLLSDSGFYLCAWSVGGGGTDTQYFGPGTRLTVL.